These T cell receptor beta chains were read from a single sample in a study of blood T cell repertoires in COVID-19. Profiling relied on immunoSEQ multiplex PCR, and the TCRdb table lists in-frame clones only, not all of them. Found here are 75,000 to 80,000 clones, 80% to 90% of them singletons; the top ten hold approximately 11%. The sample comprised peripheral blood. These receptors were collected from a man in his 60s with COVID-19, enrolled during active disease. Each CDR3 is given with its conserved first and last residue. The D gene is left open where the match is weak. Clone size is stated in some rows and not others, as once, few, many or a class when expanded.

j_call clone_size d_call v_call cdr3_nt cdr3_aa
TRBJ2-7 . TRBD2 TRBV3-1/TRBV3-2 TGTGCCAGCAGCCGAGCGGGAGGGGGCGAGCAGTACTTC CASSRAGGGEQYF
TRBJ1-1 . . TRBV11-2 TGTGCCAGCAGCTTAGAACGGGGGGCGGCTGAAGCTTTCTTT CASSLERGAAEAFF
TRBJ2-1 . TRBD2 TRBV10-1 TGCGCCAGCAGTGAGTCGAGCGGGGGTACCTACAATGAGCAGTTCTTC CASSESSGGTYNEQFF
TRBJ1-3 . . TRBV6-5 TGTGCCACCGGGGGCTCTGGAAACACCATATATTTT CATGGSGNTIYF
TRBJ1-1 . . TRBV18 TGTGCCAGCTCACCACGAGGGGGGAACACTGAAGCTTTCTTT CASSPRGGNTEAFF
TRBJ2-1 . TRBD2 TRBV19 TGTGCCACAAACCCCTCGGGACTAAGCTCCGCTGAGCAGTTCTTC CATNPSGLSSAEQFF
TRBJ1-2 few . TRBV3-1/TRBV3-2 TGTGCCAGCAGCCATCTTAACTATGGCTACACCTTC CASSHLNYGYTF
TRBJ1-2 . . TRBV5-4 TGTGCCAGCAGCTTGGAACGCAGGAACTATGGCTACACCTTC CASSLERRNYGYTF
TRBJ2-1 once TRBD1 TRBV27 TGTGCCAGCAGTTTCAGTTTCAGGGGGCAACCCCCTGAGCAGTTCTTC CASSFSFRGQPPEQFF
TRBJ2-5 . . TRBV9 TGTGCCAGCAGCGTAGGAGGGGGATTAGAGACCCAGTACTTC CASSVGGGLETQYF
TRBJ2-3 . . TRBV3-1/TRBV3-2 TGTGCCAGCAGCCAAGGGGGGCAGTCTCTTACGCAGTATTTT CASSQGGQSLTQYF
TRBJ2-7 . TRBD2 TRBV7-9 TGTGCCAGCAGCTCGATCCTAGCGGGAGTTCATAGCGAGCAGTACTTC CASSSILAGVHSEQYF
TRBJ1-2 . . TRBV12-3/TRBV12-4 TGTGCCAGCAGTCGACAGGAGGATTATGGCTACACCTTC CASSRQEDYGYTF
TRBJ1-5 . . TRBV28 TGTGCCAGCTCCTTGAGGGGGGCGGGGGGCGCGAATCAGCCCCAGCATTTT CASSLRGAGGANQPQHF
TRBJ2-3 . TRBD2 TRBV2 TGTGCCAGCACTAGCGGGGGGCACGAGTCAGATACGCAGTATTTT CASTSGGHESDTQYF
TRBJ1-1 . . TRBV18 TGTGCCAGCTCACCCCTGGACGAGGGAACGAACACTGAAGCTTTCTTT CASSPLDEGTNTEAFF
TRBJ1-4 . . TRBV18 TGTGCCAGCTCACCCCGCGTGTCGGATGAAAAACTGTTTTTT CASSPRVSDEKLFF
TRBJ2-3 . . TRBV5-1 TGCGCCAGCAGCTTGCTCCGGGGCACAGATACGCAGTATTTT CASSLLRGTDTQYF
TRBJ2-7 . TRBD1 TRBV2 TGTGCCAGCACCTCGACAGGGAACGAGCAGTACTTC CASTSTGNEQYF
TRBJ2-5 once TRBD1 TRBV5-4 TGTGCCAGCAGCCCACAGGGGGCGGGGGAGACCCAGTACTTC CASSPQGAGETQYF
TRBJ2-3 . TRBD2 TRBV7-6 TGTGCCAGCAGCGCTTTGGGACTACCACTCACAGATACGCAGTATTTT CASSALGLPLTDTQYF
TRBJ2-1 . . TRBV29-1 TGCAGCGCCCGCGGCTCCTACAATGAGCAGTTCTTC CSARGSYNEQFF
TRBJ1-5 . TRBD1 TRBV6-6 TGTGCCAGCAGTTATGGGACAGGTCGTCAGCCCCAGCATTTT CASSYGTGRQPQHF
TRBJ1-2 . . TRBV6-5 TGTGCCAGCACCGCTGGGGGGGGTGGCTACACCTTC CASTAGGGGYTF
TRBJ1-1 . TRBD1 TRBV19 TGTGCCATCCGACCGGGACAGATGAACACTGAAGCTTTCTTT CAIRPGQMNTEAFF
TRBJ2-7 . . TRBV7-2 TGTGCCAGCAGCTTATGGTCCGAGAACTACGAGCAGTACTTC CASSLWSENYEQYF
TRBJ2-4 . TRBD2 TRBV18 TGTGCCAGCTCACCTGGGGGGGGTCCTATTCAGTACTTC CASSPGGGPIQYF
TRBJ2-1 . TRBD2 TRBV4-1 TGCGCCAGCAGCCAAGAACCTTGGACTAGCGAGAGCTCCTACAATGAGCAGTTCTTC CASSQEPWTSESSYNEQFF
TRBJ1-5 few TRBD1 TRBV10-2 TGCGCCAGCAGTGAGTCGACAGCAGGGGGTAGGCCCCAGCATTTT CASSESTAGGRPQHF
TRBJ2-3 . . TRBV6-5 TGTGCCAGCTTACGTGGACAAGCCACAGATACGCAGTATTTT CASLRGQATDTQYF
TRBJ2-7 . TRBD1 TRBV7-2 TGTGCCAGCAGCAGACAGGGGGGCGAGCAGTACTTC CASSRQGGEQYF
TRBJ1-2 few . TRBV27 TGTGCCAGCAGTAAGAACAGTATTGGCTACACCTTC CASSKNSIGYTF
TRBJ2-5 . TRBD1 TRBV6-5 TGTGCCAGCAGATTACAGGGGTTTGAGACCCAGTACTTC CASRLQGFETQYF
TRBJ1-1 few . TRBV7-3 TGTGCCAGCAGCCCCCAAGGGGTCTCCGAAGCTTTCTTT CASSPQGVSEAFF
TRBJ1-6 . . TRBV19 TGTGCCAGTAGTGCAGACAGCGCCCCTGATTCACCCCTCCACTTT CASSADSAPDSPLHF
TRBJ1-2 . TRBD1 TRBV4-2 TGTGCCAGCAGTCGGGACAGTGCCTATGGCTACACCTTC CASSRDSAYGYTF
TRBJ1-4 . . TRBV7-9 TGTGCCAGCAGCTTAATCGAGCGAGCGGAACTGTTTTTT CASSLIERAELFF
TRBJ2-2 . . TRBV7-2 TGTGCCAGCAGCTTTCTGTCGGGGGTCGACACCGGGGAGCTGTTTTTT CASSFLSGVDTGELFF
TRBJ1-3 . . TRBV2 TGTGCCAGCAGAGGACAGACAGCTGGAAACACCATATATTTT CASRGQTAGNTIYF
TRBJ1-3 . . TRBV30 TGTGCCTGGAGTTCTTATGGAAACACCATATATTTT CAWSSYGNTIYF
TRBJ1-5 . . TRBV28 TGTGCCAGCAGTCGACAAGCTTATAGCAATCAGCCCCAGCATTTT CASSRQAYSNQPQHF
TRBJ2-4 . TRBD2 TRBV5-1 TGCGCCAGCAGCTTGCCTAGCGGAGGAGCCAAAAACATTCAGTACTTC CASSLPSGGAKNIQYF
TRBJ1-1 once . TRBV2 TGTGCCAGCAGAGCTGAAGGGGGGGGGAACACTGAAGCTTTCTTT CASRAEGGGNTEAFF
TRBJ2-7 . . TRBV28 TGTGCCAGCGCCGTCGGACAGTCTGGATACGAGCAGTACTTC CASAVGQSGYEQYF
TRBJ2-7 few TRBD1 TRBV30 TGTGCCTGTGCCCAGGGGGCCCCCGGCGAGCAGTACTTC CACAQGAPGEQYF
TRBJ2-7 . TRBD2 TRBV3-1/TRBV3-2 TGTGCCAGCAGCCCCCTTCCGAGCGGGGGGGGCGAGCAGTACTTC CASSPLPSGGGEQYF
TRBJ2-5 . TRBD2 TRBV7-9 TGTGCCAGCAGCCCAACTAGCGGGAGGGAGACCCAGTACTTC CASSPTSGRETQYF
TRBJ1-6 . . TRBV3-1/TRBV3-2 TGTGCCAGCAGCCAAGGAGGAAGGTCACCCCTCCACTTT CASSQGGRSPLHF
TRBJ2-7 . . TRBV6-5 TGTGCCAGCACGGAGGGGGCGCTTGGCGAGCAGTACTTC CASTEGALGEQYF
TRBJ1-5 . . TRBV7-9 TGTGCCAGCAGCTCAACAGATCAGCCCCAGCATTTT CASSSTDQPQHF
TRBJ1-5 . TRBD1 TRBV5-4 TGTGCCAGCAGCTTGGGAGGGCAGGGGGCCGATCAGCCCCAGCATTTT CASSLGGQGADQPQHF
TRBJ2-5 . . TRBV14 TGTGCCAGCAGCCAAAGATTGAGAGAGACCCAGTACTTC CASSQRLRETQYF
TRBJ2-7 . TRBD1 TRBV5-1 TGCGCCAGCAGCGACCCGACAGGGGGTGCCCCCTACGAGCAGTACTTC CASSDPTGGAPYEQYF
TRBJ2-1 . TRBD1 TRBV27 TGTGCCAGCAGTTCAGGGGGCAGCGCCTACAATGAGCAGTTCTTC CASSSGGSAYNEQFF
TRBJ1-1 . . TRBV21-1 TGTGCCAGCAGCAATTGGGGGCAGAAGAACACTGAAGCTTTCTTT CASSNWGQKNTEAFF